This record covers a single T cell receptor (beta chain). TCRdb called the PCR reads again in MiXCR, with one record for every CDR3 protein. The table includes some 40,000 distinct CDR3 sequences, more than 30% detected once. The data stem from a study of vaccination and CD4 T cells after COVID-19. Trimming shortened V by 1 base and J by 2 bases, and 11 bases separated the two germline ends. In germline, CDR1 is MDHEN, CDR2 SYDVKM. The CDR3 loop spans 15 amino acids. Time point denoted: late sampling 161 to 241 days after vaccination in a few convalescent patients. This chain joins TRBV28 and TRBJ1-2, with a tentative D call TRBD1 (6 bases). The input for sequencing was CD4+ T cells from blood, taken about 7 months after SARS-CoV-2 vaccination. This receptor was obtained from a human donor who had recovered from COVID-19. The CDR3 DNA reads as TGTGCCAGCAGTTTATCCCATGGGGGCAACTATGGCTACACCTTC. The encoded protein is CASSLSHGGNYGYTF.